A selection of T cell receptor beta chains follows, all from one sample in a study of graft-versus-host responses after intestinal transplantation. The method was immunoSEQ multiplex PCR; TCRdb's version includes in-frame clones alone and lacks a portion of them. Of about 40,000 clones listed, around nine tenths were seen once; the top ten hold about 7%. The sequenced sample was PBMCs, obtained less than 280 days after transplant. The source is a human patient who received an intestinal transplant, so some T cells may come from the graft donor. CDR3s include the opening cysteine and the closing phenylalanine or tryptophan. The D gene is left open where the match is weak. Clone size appears in some rows only: once, few, many, or a class for an expanded clone.

j_call,v_call,d_call,clone_size,cdr3_nt,cdr3_aa
TRBJ1-1,TRBV10-3,TRBD1,NA,TGTGCCATCAGTGAGGCAGGGGGGGTGAACACTGAAGCTTTCTTT,CAISEAGGVNTEAFF
TRBJ1-6,TRBV5-6,NA,NA,TGTGCCAGCAGCCCGGGTGGGTCTACCTACACCCTCCACTTT,CASSPGGSTYTLHF
TRBJ2-7,TRBV7-2,NA,NA,TGTGCCAGCAGCTTAGACTCTGCGAGCTCCTACGAGCAGTACTTC,CASSLDSASSYEQYF
TRBJ1-6,TRBV11-3,NA,NA,TGTGCCAGCAGCCAATCCTTACGGGCACCCCTCCACTTT,CASSQSLRAPLHF
TRBJ2-7,TRBV10-1,NA,NA,TGCGCCGTCCGGGAACGCCGGGCCCTCCCCTACGAGCAGTACTTC,CAVRERRALPYEQYF
TRBJ2-1,TRBV30,NA,NA,TGTGCCTGGAGTGTACTCCGCTACAATGAGCAGTTCTTC,CAWSVLRYNEQFF
TRBJ2-1,TRBV6-1,TRBD2,NA,TGTGCCAGCAGTGACGTTTTAGCGGGGTGGGATGAGCAGTTCTTC,CASSDVLAGWDEQFF
TRBJ2-7,TRBV7-9,TRBD2,NA,TGTGCCAGCAGCCGGGAGGCGGGGCCCTACGAGCAGTACTTC,CASSREAGPYEQYF
TRBJ2-2,TRBV7-3,NA,once,TGTGCCAGCAGCCCGACAGGGAACACCGGGGAGCTGTTTTTT,CASSPTGNTGELFF
TRBJ2-7,TRBV27,NA,NA,TGTGCCACCTGGATGGGTGGCGAGCAGTACTTC,CATWMGGEQYF
TRBJ2-5,TRBV30,NA,NA,TGTGCCTGGAGTGTACTGGGGGGCGCCCAAGGGACCCAGTACTTC,CAWSVLGGAQGTQYF
TRBJ1-1,TRBV9,NA,NA,TGTGCCAGCAGCGCGGGTTTAAACACTGAAGCTTTCTTT,CASSAGLNTEAFF
TRBJ1-1,TRBV7-2,NA,NA,TGTGCCAGCGCTATGGTGGGGATGAACACTGAAGCTTTCTTT,CASAMVGMNTEAFF
TRBJ2-7,TRBV5-5,NA,NA,TGTGCCAGCAGCGTAGAAACGCCCTACGAGCAGTACTTC,CASSVETPYEQYF
TRBJ1-5,TRBV7-9,TRBD1,once,TGTGCCAGCAGCTTGGGACAGGGGTTGGTGTCGGAAGGTAGGCAGCCCCAGCATTTT,CASSLGQGLVSEGRQPQHF
TRBJ2-3,TRBV6-4,TRBD2,NA,TGTGCCAGCAGTGACTCTAGCGGGGGGGCCGGTACGCAGTATTTT,CASSDSSGGAGTQYF
TRBJ2-7,TRBV18,TRBD1,NA,TGTGCCACCCAGGAGGGACAGGCCGAGCAGTACTTC,CATQEGQAEQYF
TRBJ2-1,TRBV9,TRBD2,NA,TGTGCCAGCGGCGGGGGGGCGTACAATGAGCAGTTCTTC,CASGGGAYNEQFF
TRBJ2-3,TRBV7-6,TRBD2,once,TGTGCCAGCAGCTTAAGGACTAGGGTTCACAACGCGCAGTATTTT,CASSLRTRVHNAQYF
TRBJ2-3,TRBV29-1,NA,NA,TGCAGCGTCGGGACATCTGGCACAGATACGCAGTATTTT,CSVGTSGTDTQYF
TRBJ2-2,TRBV9,TRBD2,NA,TGTGCCAGCAGCGTACTCGGGGGGACCGGGGAGCTGTTTTTT,CASSVLGGTGELFF
TRBJ1-1,TRBV5-8,NA,NA,TGTGCCAGCAGCTTGGGGCTATCAGGGAACACTGAAGCTTTCTTT,CASSLGLSGNTEAFF
TRBJ1-1,TRBV5-1,NA,NA,TGCGCCAGCAGTTCGACAGGTAAAGGAGCTTTCTTT,CASSSTGKGAFF
TRBJ1-2,TRBV27,NA,NA,TGTGCCAGCAGTTTATCCCCGGAAGTCATCTATGGCTACACCTTC,CASSLSPEVIYGYTF
TRBJ2-5,TRBV7-3,TRBD1,NA,TGTGCCAGCAGCTTGACAGGGGGCGAAGAGACCCAGTACTTC,CASSLTGGEETQYF
TRBJ1-2,TRBV5-4,NA,NA,TGTGCCAGCAGCTTGCGTGGGGCGCTTGGCTACACCTTC,CASSLRGALGYTF
TRBJ2-7,TRBV19,NA,few,TGTGCCAGTAGTATGGGACCTACCTACGAGCAGTACTTC,CASSMGPTYEQYF
TRBJ1-5,TRBV7-2,NA,NA,TGTGCCAGCAGTTGGGGGTTGGGCAATCAGCCCCAGCATTTT,CASSWGLGNQPQHF
TRBJ2-3,TRBV6-4,TRBD2,NA,TGTGCCAGCAGTGACTCAGCGGGGGGTAGCACAGATACGCAGTATTTT,CASSDSAGGSTDTQYF
TRBJ1-2,TRBV6-5,NA,few,TGTGCCAGCGGAGGACAATATGGCTACACCTTC,CASGGQYGYTF
TRBJ2-7,TRBV6-5,NA,few,TGTGCCAGCAGTTACGGACCGACTCGCCCCTACGAGCAGTACTTC,CASSYGPTRPYEQYF
TRBJ1-1,TRBV5-1,NA,NA,TGCGCCAGCAGCTCCGGGACGGGACTCACTGAAGCTTTCTTT,CASSSGTGLTEAFF
TRBJ2-7,TRBV7-6,TRBD2,NA,TGTGCCAGCAGCCCTCGGGCCGGGGGGGACCGCGAGCAGTACTTC,CASSPRAGGDREQYF
TRBJ2-7,TRBV27,TRBD1,NA,TGTGCCAGCAGCCTAGGGGGACAGCCGTACGAGCAGTACTTC,CASSLGGQPYEQYF
TRBJ1-1,TRBV18,TRBD1,NA,TGTGCCAGCTCACCGACAGGGTCGTATGAAGCTTTCTTT,CASSPTGSYEAFF
TRBJ2-1,TRBV7-2,TRBD2,NA,TGTGCCAGCAGCCCCCAGCGGGGGCGGCGGAGTGAGCAGTTCTTC,CASSPQRGRRSEQFF
TRBJ2-5,TRBV9,NA,NA,TGTGCCAGCAGCCTCCCCGGGACACAAGAGACCCAGTACTTC,CASSLPGTQETQYF
TRBJ2-5,TRBV7-2,NA,NA,TGTGCCAGCAGCCACCGTTCCTGGGAGACCCAGTACTTC,CASSHRSWETQYF
TRBJ1-4,TRBV29-1,NA,NA,TGCAGCGTTTTTGGGAATGAAAAACTGTTTTTT,CSVFGNEKLFF
TRBJ1-1,TRBV27,NA,NA,TGTGCCAGCAGTTTAGTTCAGGGGACACCGAGGGAAGCTTTCTTT,CASSLVQGTPREAFF
TRBJ2-5,TRBV6-1,TRBD1,once,TGTGCCAGCAGGGATCCCAAGACAGGGGTAGAGACCCAGTACTTC,CASRDPKTGVETQYF
TRBJ2-1,TRBV6-1,NA,NA,TGTGCCACCTCCCAGGAGGGTGGCTCCTACAATGAGCAGTTCTTC,CATSQEGGSYNEQFF
TRBJ2-3,TRBV7-6,TRBD1,NA,TGTGCCAGCAGCCCGCGGACAGGGGTGGGGACAGATACGCAGTATTTT,CASSPRTGVGTDTQYF
TRBJ2-3,TRBV6-5,TRBD2,NA,TGTGCCAGCAGGCCGGCTAGCGGGGGGACGGATACGCAGTATTTT,CASRPASGGTDTQYF
TRBJ2-5,TRBV6-1,NA,NA,TGTGCCAGCAGTGAACCGGGACCCAATGTGGGAGGGACCCAGTACTTC,CASSEPGPNVGGTQYF
TRBJ1-6,TRBV9,NA,NA,TGTGCCAGCAGCGTGGAAGCGATTAATTCACCCCTCCACTTT,CASSVEAINSPLHF
TRBJ2-5,TRBV10-3,TRBD2,once,TGTGCCATCAGTGACCCAGCGGGGGGGATTGGTGAAGAGACCCAGTACTTC,CAISDPAGGIGEETQYF
TRBJ2-2,TRBV28,NA,NA,TGTGCCAGCAGTTTACCCCCCATATCCACCGGGGAGCTGTTTTTT,CASSLPPISTGELFF
TRBJ2-1,TRBV7-9,NA,NA,TGTGCCAGCAGCTCCTCGGGAGACAATGAGCAGTTCTTC,CASSSSGDNEQFF
TRBJ2-7,TRBV14,TRBD1,NA,TGTGCCAGCAGCCCCTGGGGGCAGGGGGTACTCGAGCAGTACTTC,CASSPWGQGVLEQYF
TRBJ2-1,TRBV4-2,NA,NA,TGTGCCAGCAGCCAAGGGGGAACACCCTACAATGAGCAGTTCTTC,CASSQGGTPYNEQFF
TRBJ2-5,TRBV4-1,NA,few,TGCGCCAGCAGCCAAGTTGGATCAGGCAGCAGAGAGACCCAGTACTTC,CASSQVGSGSRETQYF
TRBJ2-1,TRBV6-5,NA,NA,TGTGCCAGCAGCAGAAGCGGGCTGCACAATGAGCAGTTCTTC,CASSRSGLHNEQFF
TRBJ1-1,TRBV2,NA,NA,TGTGCCAGCAGTGAATACAGGGAAAAGGATTTCTTT,CASSEYREKDFF